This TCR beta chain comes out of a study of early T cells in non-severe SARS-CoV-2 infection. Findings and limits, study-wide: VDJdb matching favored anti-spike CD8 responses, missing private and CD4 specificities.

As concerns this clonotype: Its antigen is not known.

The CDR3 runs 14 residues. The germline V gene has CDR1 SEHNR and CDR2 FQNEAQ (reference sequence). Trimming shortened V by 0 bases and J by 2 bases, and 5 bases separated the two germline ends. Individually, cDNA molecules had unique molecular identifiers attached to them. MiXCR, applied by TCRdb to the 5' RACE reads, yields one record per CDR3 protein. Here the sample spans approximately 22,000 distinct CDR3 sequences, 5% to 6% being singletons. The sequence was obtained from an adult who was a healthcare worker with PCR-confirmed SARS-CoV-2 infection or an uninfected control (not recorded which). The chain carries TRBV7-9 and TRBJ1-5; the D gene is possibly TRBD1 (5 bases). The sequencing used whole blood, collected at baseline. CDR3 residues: CASSLATGNQPQHF. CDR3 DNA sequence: TGTGCCAGCAGCTTAGCGACAGGCAATCAGCCCCAGCATTTT.